The 5 T cell receptor beta chains below all came from one sample that was sequenced in a study of cytomegalovirus exposure and HLA in healthy donors (dated by TCRdb to 2016 to 2017). Library preparation used the immunoSEQ multiplex PCR assay. The table comes from immuneACCESS by way of TCRdb, which keeps in-frame sequences with V and J called. Part of the clones is missing from these tables; in studies checked, under half for an unresolved V gene and the rest for unknown reasons. The sample has under 150,000 clones on record, around 87% of them singletons. The ten most abundant clones make up approximately 10% of the sample. The sample was PBMCs. These receptors all come from a man aged 18 to 30 in good health and CMV-seropositive.

The V call is TRBV10-3, the J call TRBJ2-7; a possible D gene is TRBD2 (6 bases). The CDR3 is 16 amino acids. Trimming cost V 11 bases and J 2 bases, with 25 bases left between them. The V gene's germline CDR1 is ENHRY and CDR2 SYGVKD. CDR3 in amino acids: CAPFLGRSGVTYEQYF. The CDR3, as DNA: TGTGCCCCCTTTCTAGGGCGGTCGGGAGTCACCTACGAGCAGTACTTC.

CDR3 coding DNA: TGTGCCAGCAGCTCACGGGACAGGAATCAGCCCCAGCATTTT. Its protein product is CASSSRDRNQPQHF. This chain links TRBV7-2 with TRBJ1-5; TRBD1 matches at 8 bases. The CDR3 contains 14 residues. Losses at the gene ends were 4 bases for V and 4 bases for J; bases not matched to a gene: 3. Germline-derived CDR1 and CDR2 are SGHTA and FQGNSA.

The chain recombines TRBV18 with TRBJ2-4; 10 bases are a match to TRBD1. Trimming took 3 bases from V and 2 from J; bases not matched to a gene: 7. Germline-derived CDR1 and CDR2 are KGHSH and LQKENI. The CDR3 covers 17 residues. The CDR3 DNA follows: TGTGCCAGCTCACCGGAGACAGGGGGCTTTCCCAAAAACATTCAGTACTTC. Encoded protein: CASSPETGGFPKNIQYF.

The rearrangement links TRBV9 to TRBJ2-5; tentative D call: TRBD2 (6 bases). The CDR3 has 13 amino acids. V was pared by 5 bases and J by 8 bases, with 16 bases between. Germline-derived CDR1 and CDR2 are SGDLS and YYNGEE. Written as DNA, the CDR3 is TGTGCCAGCAGAATAGCGGCACTAAAAACCCAGTACTTC. It codes for CASRIAALKTQYF.

This chain joins TRBV14 and TRBJ2-7, with TRBD2 matching over 7 bases. This CDR3 has 13 residues. The germline V gene has CDR1 SGHDN and CDR2 FVKESK. V dropped 4 bases and J dropped 5; count of bases not matched to a gene: 5. The CDR3 sequence: CASSLRLADEQYF. The CDR3 nucleotides read TGTGCCAGCAGCCTTCGACTAGCCGACGAGCAGTACTTC.